The 3 T cell receptor beta chains reported below all come from one sample, sequenced in a study of identical twins. TCRdb fed the 5' RACE reads into MiXCR, producing one record per CDR3 protein. The data contain 500,000 to 650,000 distinct CDR3 sequences, about 20% of them singletons. The sample was also reused in another study, on yellow fever vaccine responses in identical twins.

The material sequenced was CD4+ T cells sorted from blood. Receptors originate from a woman under 30 in good health.

The V gene is TRBV7-6, the J gene TRBJ2-3; D not certain. The CDR3 loop spans 16 amino acids. The V gene's germline CDR1 is SGHVS and CDR2 FNYEAQ. The ends were cut back, 5 bases at V and 0 bases at J, with 15 bases in the middle. CDR3 coding DNA: TGTGCCAGCAGCAAAGGCGTCCCGTCTAGCACAGATACGCAGTATTTT. Residues: CASSKGVPSSTDTQYF.

The V gene is TRBV10-3, the J gene TRBJ1-5, with unresolved D. The CDR3 sequence is 14 residues long. Germline lookup yields CDR1 ENHRY and CDR2 SYGVKD. The V end lost 3 bases, the J end lost 0 bases, and 6 bases lay between the germline ends. The CDR3: CAISDGDSNQPQHF. In DNA, the CDR3 is TGTGCCATCAGTGATGGAGATAGCAATCAGCCCCAGCATTTT.

This clonotype was recorded a few times. The chain uses TRBV20-1 and TRBJ2-5; 9 positions agree with TRBD2. The CDR3 has 16 amino acids. Looked up from germline, CDR1 is DFQATT and CDR2 is SNEGSKA (reference sequence). V trimming: 1 base; J trimming: 2 bases; junction bases outside the gene matches: 8. CDR3 in DNA: TGCAGTGCTAGAGGGGCGGTAGCGGGAGATCAAGAGACCCAGTACTTC. It codes for CSARGAVAGDQETQYF.